Listed below are T cell receptor beta chains from one sample, sequenced in a study of graft-versus-host responses after intestinal transplantation. Produced via immunoSEQ multiplex PCR; TCRdb's table is partial and in-frame only. Here the sample spans tens of thousands of clones, around 94% being singletons. Sample: PBMCs, taken 16 days after intestinal transplant. Source of these receptors: a human patient who received an intestinal transplant, so some T cells may come from the graft donor. Each CDR3 is given with its conserved first and last residue. Each record gives: V gene, clone size, J gene, D gene, CDR3 protein, CDR3 DNA. D genes are given only for firm matches. Size values are once, few and many counts, or a class for expanded clones, and some rows have none.

v_call: TRBV25-1; clone_size: -; j_call: TRBJ2-7; d_call: -; cdr3_aa: CASSVLYEQYF; cdr3_nt: TGTGCCAGCAGTGTTCTCTACGAGCAGTACTTC
v_call: TRBV28; clone_size: -; j_call: TRBJ1-5; d_call: -; cdr3_aa: CATYPLLGGLGQPQHF; cdr3_nt: TGTGCCACCTACCCCCTGCTAGGGGGACTAGGGCAGCCCCAGCATTTT
v_call: TRBV15; clone_size: once; j_call: TRBJ1-5; d_call: -; cdr3_aa: CATSNTPKGNQPQHF; cdr3_nt: TGTGCCACCTCCAACACCCCCAAGGGGAATCAGCCCCAGCATTTT
v_call: TRBV9; clone_size: -; j_call: TRBJ2-3; d_call: TRBD2; cdr3_aa: CASSVEGTSGYSTDTQYF; cdr3_nt: TGTGCCAGCAGCGTAGAAGGTACTAGCGGGTATAGCACAGATACGCAGTATTTT
v_call: TRBV11-2; clone_size: -; j_call: TRBJ2-1; d_call: TRBD2; cdr3_aa: CASSLVGRVSSAYNEQFF; cdr3_nt: TGTGCCAGCAGCTTAGTCGGGAGGGTCTCATCTGCTTACAATGAGCAGTTCTTC
v_call: TRBV11-3; clone_size: -; j_call: TRBJ2-1; d_call: TRBD2; cdr3_aa: CASSLGGLAGGPSYNEQFF; cdr3_nt: TGTGCCAGCAGCTTAGGGGGACTAGCGGGAGGACCCTCCTACAATGAGCAGTTCTTC
v_call: TRBV27; clone_size: once; j_call: TRBJ2-3; d_call: TRBD2; cdr3_aa: CASSLLRLAGGLGTDTQYF; cdr3_nt: TGTGCCAGCAGTTTGCTACGACTAGCGGGGGGCTTAGGCACAGATACGCAGTATTTT
v_call: TRBV27; clone_size: -; j_call: TRBJ2-7; d_call: TRBD2; cdr3_aa: CASSLKTSRSYEQYF; cdr3_nt: TGTGCCAGCAGTTTGAAGACTAGCCGCTCCTACGAGCAGTACTTC
v_call: TRBV12-5; clone_size: -; j_call: TRBJ2-5; d_call: TRBD1; cdr3_aa: CASGPKRDRVCEETQYF; cdr3_nt: TGTGCTAGTGGACCAAAAAGGGACAGGGTTTGTGAAGAGACCCAGTACTTC
v_call: TRBV27; clone_size: -; j_call: TRBJ2-7; d_call: -; cdr3_aa: CASSFPGGYEQYF; cdr3_nt: TGTGCCAGCAGTTTTCCAGGGGGGTACGAGCAGTACTTC
v_call: TRBV28; clone_size: -; j_call: TRBJ2-7; d_call: -; cdr3_aa: CASKTQVPEQQYF; cdr3_nt: TGTGCCAGCAAGACCCAAGTTCCAGAACAGCAGTACTTC
v_call: TRBV28; clone_size: once; j_call: TRBJ1-5; d_call: TRBD1; cdr3_aa: CASSLPGQDQPQHF; cdr3_nt: TGTGCCAGCAGTTTGCCCGGACAGGATCAGCCCCAGCATTTT
v_call: TRBV9; clone_size: -; j_call: TRBJ2-3; d_call: -; cdr3_aa: CASSVVDWSTDTQYF; cdr3_nt: TGTGCCAGCAGCGTAGTTGACTGGAGCACAGATACGCAGTATTTT
v_call: TRBV29-1; clone_size: once; j_call: TRBJ2-7; d_call: -; cdr3_aa: CSVYTVTYEQYF; cdr3_nt: TGCAGCGTTTATACAGTGACCTACGAGCAGTACTTC
v_call: TRBV28; clone_size: once; j_call: TRBJ2-7; d_call: -; cdr3_aa: CASSSRTYSYEQYF; cdr3_nt: TGTGCCAGCAGTTCGAGGACCTACTCCTACGAGCAGTACTTC
v_call: TRBV7-3; clone_size: -; j_call: TRBJ2-1; d_call: TRBD2; cdr3_aa: CASSPTGVAGRINEQFF; cdr3_nt: TGTGCCAGCAGCCCCACCGGGGTAGCGGGAAGAATTAATGAGCAGTTCTTC
v_call: TRBV19; clone_size: -; j_call: TRBJ1-1; d_call: -; cdr3_aa: CASSRREPTEAFF; cdr3_nt: TGTGCCAGTAGTAGGCGCGAGCCCACTGAAGCTTTCTTT
v_call: TRBV19; clone_size: -; j_call: TRBJ2-5; d_call: -; cdr3_aa: CASSRPQGTQYF; cdr3_nt: TGTGCCAGTAGTAGGCCCCAGGGGACCCAGTACTTC
v_call: TRBV9; clone_size: -; j_call: TRBJ2-1; d_call: -; cdr3_aa: CASSVDHEQFF; cdr3_nt: TGTGCCAGCAGCGTAGATCATGAGCAGTTCTTC
v_call: TRBV5-1; clone_size: -; j_call: TRBJ2-6; d_call: -; cdr3_aa: CASSLDPSGANVLTF; cdr3_nt: TGCGCCAGCAGCTTGGATCCCTCTGGGGCCAACGTCCTGACTTTC
v_call: TRBV7-3; clone_size: -; j_call: TRBJ2-7; d_call: TRBD1; cdr3_aa: CASSLAPGQLYEQYF; cdr3_nt: TGTGCCAGCAGCTTGGCGCCGGGACAGCTCTACGAGCAGTACTTC
v_call: TRBV7-4; clone_size: once; j_call: TRBJ1-6; d_call: TRBD1; cdr3_aa: CASSPSGTGDSPLHF; cdr3_nt: TGTGCCAGCAGCCCGTCCGGGACAGGGGATTCACCCCTCCACTTT
v_call: TRBV27; clone_size: -; j_call: TRBJ2-7; d_call: TRBD2; cdr3_aa: CASSLLAGVPQQYF; cdr3_nt: TGTGCCAGCAGTTTACTAGCGGGAGTGCCGCAGCAGTACTTC
v_call: TRBV18; clone_size: -; j_call: TRBJ2-7; d_call: -; cdr3_aa: CASSPPLGYEQYF; cdr3_nt: TGTGCCAGCTCACCACCGCTCGGCTACGAGCAGTACTTC
v_call: TRBV25-1; clone_size: -; j_call: TRBJ2-2; d_call: TRBD1; cdr3_aa: CASSVDRFTGELFF; cdr3_nt: TGTGCCAGCAGTGTGGACAGGTTCACCGGGGAGCTGTTTTTT
v_call: TRBV27; clone_size: -; j_call: TRBJ2-1; d_call: -; cdr3_aa: CASSSGNEQFF; cdr3_nt: TGTGCCAGCAGTTCGGGCAATGAGCAGTTCTTC
v_call: TRBV28; clone_size: -; j_call: TRBJ2-7; d_call: TRBD1; cdr3_aa: CASRQGQGFYEQYF; cdr3_nt: TGTGCCAGCAGACAGGGACAGGGGTTCTACGAGCAGTACTTC
v_call: TRBV6-1; clone_size: once; j_call: TRBJ2-2; d_call: -; cdr3_aa: CASRGLGTGELFF; cdr3_nt: TGTGCCAGCAGGGGGCTGGGCACCGGGGAGCTGTTTTTT
v_call: TRBV18; clone_size: -; j_call: TRBJ2-7; d_call: -; cdr3_aa: CASSPQTYEQYF; cdr3_nt: TGTGCCAGCTCACCACAGACCTACGAGCAGTACTTC
v_call: TRBV7-8; clone_size: -; j_call: TRBJ2-7; d_call: TRBD2; cdr3_aa: CASSLGTSGIYEQYF; cdr3_nt: TGTGCCAGCAGCTTAGGGACTAGCGGGATCTACGAGCAGTACTTC
v_call: TRBV28; clone_size: -; j_call: TRBJ2-6; d_call: -; cdr3_aa: CASGWGANVLTF; cdr3_nt: TGTGCCAGTGGCTGGGGGGCCAACGTCCTGACTTTC